The 5 T cell receptor beta chains given below trace back to one sample, sequenced in a study of T cells after yellow fever vaccination. TCRdb reprocessed the 5' RACE reads with MiXCR, giving one entry per CDR3 protein. Of over 85,000 distinct CDR3 sequences listed, over 8% were seen once; the top ten hold 16%. Sequenced material: CD8+ T cells not binding an NS4B(214-222) dextramer, sorted from PBMCs, taken roughly 14 days after the first yellow fever vaccination. The source is a man in his late teens or twenties who received the YFV17D yellow fever vaccine.

This CDR3 is CASSYYLSYEQYF. The DNA for the CDR3 is TGTGCCAGCAGTTACTACCTCTCCTACGAGCAGTACTTC. This chain joins TRBV6-2 or TRBV6-3 and TRBJ2-7; D remains unclear. With 1 base removed from V and 0 bases from J, the gap between germline ends came to 4 bases. This CDR3 spans 13 amino acids. The germline V gene encodes CDR1 MNHEY and CDR2 SVGEGT.

This clonotype came up a few times. The rearrangement joins TRBV20-1 to TRBJ2-6; D ambiguous. CDR1 and CDR2 (germline): DFQATT, SNEGSKA (reference sequence). There are 11 residues in the CDR3. The V and J ends lost 6 bases and 7 bases respectively, with 7 bases between them. Here the CDR3 reads CSALGANVLTF. DNA for the CDR3: TGCAGTGCCCTGGGAGCCAACGTCCTGACTTTC.

The chain uses TRBV19 and TRBJ2-3; D unresolved. The V gene's germline CDR1 is LNHDA and CDR2 SQIVND (reference sequence). The ends were cut back, 5 bases at V and 6 bases at J, with 9 bases in the middle. The CDR3 sequence is 12 residues long. CDR3 region: CASSAWWDTQYF. As DNA, the CDR3 is TGTGCCAGTAGTGCATGGTGGGATACGCAGTATTTT.

The rearrangement links TRBV6-2 or TRBV6-3 to TRBJ2-1; the match to TRBD2 covers 7 bases. This CDR3 is 16 amino acids long. The germline gives CDR1 MNHEY, CDR2 SVGEGT. J was trimmed by 4 bases and V by 5 bases; bases with no gene match: 11. This CDR3 is CASSRGNGGVYNEQFF. CDR3 coding DNA: TGTGCCAGCAGTCGGGGGAATGGGGGGGTTTACAATGAGCAGTTCTTC.

There are a few counts of this clonotype. The chain recombines TRBV4-2 with TRBJ2-7, with D possibly matching TRBD1 (5 bases). V was pared by 0 bases and J by 7 bases, with 16 bases between. Germline V gene lookup returns CDR1 LGHNA and CDR2 YNFKEQ. The CDR3 sequence is 15 residues long. The CDR3: CASSQDFRVEKEQYF. CDR3 coding DNA: TGTGCCAGCAGCCAAGACTTCAGGGTTGAAAAGGAGCAGTACTTC.